This T cell receptor beta chain was identified in a study of cytomegalovirus exposure and HLA in healthy donors. This CDR3 has 15 amino acids. Trimming removed 1 base from V and 0 bases from J, with 7 bases in between. The germline gives CDR1 SGHAT, CDR2 FQNNGV. Researchers ran the PCR with 60 Vbeta and 13 Jbeta primers. Generated by immunoSEQ multiplex PCR, the TCRdb table keeps only in-frame clones and is missing some. The table records about 120,000 clones, roughly 70% of them present only once. Study outcomes and limitations: Cytomegalovirus association was assigned to about 180 TCR beta chains. Rarity characterized most TCR sequences, yet some public TCRs appeared in many donors.

Remarks on this clone: No antigen is known for it.

The sequence was obtained from a man aged 30 to 45 in good health and CMV-seronegative. This chain joins TRBV11-2 and TRBJ2-1; no clear D gene. Source material: PBMCs. The chain's CDR3 is CASSLGSGSYNEQFF. CDR3 nucleotides: TGTGCCAGCAGCTTAGGGTCGGGCTCCTACAATGAGCAGTTCTTC.